This T cell receptor (beta chain) appears in the sequencing data of a study of T cell responses to AZD1222 COVID-19 vaccine. Germline V lookup: CDR1 SGHDN, CDR2 FVKESK. Trimming stripped 3 bases from V and 2 bases from J, with 5 bases between. The CDR3 is 14 residues long. Notes on this clone: Its antigen is not identified.

The repertoire was sequenced with immunoSEQ multiplex PCR; TCRdb's copy has only in-frame clones and lacks some. The sample yields over 110,000 clones, about nine tenths seen once. Findings and caveats of the study: Possibly, clonal diversity was underestimated; donors were largely white British and included more females. Without day 14 samples, only post-peak T cell repertoires were studied.

The sequence was obtained from an adult who received the AZD1222 COVID-19 vaccine. Sequencing used peripheral blood, obtained 28 days after the second AZD1222 dose. The chain joins TRBV14 to TRBJ1-6; D is unresolved. The CDR3 nucleotides read TGTGCCAGCAGCCATACAGCCTATAATTCACCCCTCCACTTT. Residues: CASSHTAYNSPLHF.